The 3 T cell receptor beta chains below were found in one sample sequenced in a study of neurological immune-mediated disorders. TCRdb passed the 5' RACE reads through MiXCR, listing each CDR3 protein once. This sample has 49,000 or so distinct CDR3 sequences; less than 5% occur once, and the top ten carry around 5%. The sample comprised PBMCs. The receptors were sampled from a woman in her sixties or seventies with multiple sclerosis.

The CDR3 is CASSALDWGAETQYF. The CDR3 DNA reads TGTGCCAGCAGCGCCCTCGATTGGGGGGCGGAGACCCAGTACTTC. The chain employs TRBV7-2 and TRBJ2-5; perhaps D is TRBD1 or TRBD2 (6 bases each). V was cut by 5 bases and J by 5 bases, with 18 bases left in between. The germline V gene has CDR1 SGHTA and CDR2 FQGNSA. There are 15 residues in the CDR3.

This clonotype was observed many times. The V gene is TRBV20-1, the J gene TRBJ1-4, with D maybe TRBD1 (6 bases). CDR1 and CDR2 (germline): DFQATT, SNEGSKA (reference sequence). The CDR3 loop spans 15 amino acids. With 1 base removed from V and 4 bases from J, the gap between germline ends came to 13 bases. The CDR3 protein is CSARAQGTGNEKLFF. The CDR3 region has the DNA TGCAGTGCTAGAGCCCAGGGGACGGGTAATGAAAAACTGTTTTTT.

This clonotype came up many times. The chain links TRBV20-1 to TRBJ2-5; tentatively, D is TRBD2 (5 bases). CDR1 is DFQATT, CDR2 SNEGSKA, per germline (reference sequence). With 0 bases removed from V and 0 bases from J, the gap between germline ends came to 14 bases. CDR3 size: 16 residues. CDR3: CSARDGVPSHQETQYF. In DNA form, the CDR3 reads TGCAGTGCTAGAGATGGGGTTCCTAGCCACCAAGAGACCCAGTACTTC.